This T cell receptor beta chain was identified in a study of blood T cell repertoires in COVID-19 (TCRdb year 2020). About the full investigation: Samples covering the acute and convalescent phases of COVID-19 were provided by collaborators in the United States, Italy and Spain. The dataset comprised deeply sampled blood TCRbeta repertoires from subjects exposed to, actively infected with, or recovered from COVID-19. A freely available public database, intended as a resource for researchers studying the immune response to SARS-CoV-2, is where the repertoires were released. The material from the prospective study consisted of cDNA or gDNA derived from T cells, B-cell-depleted T cells, or PBMCs. The samples were drawn from the first 160 participants of the ongoing ImmuneRACE study and from 1,254 subjects provided by 6 global collaborators. Sample metadata almost always included a de-identified subject ID, COVID-19 status, age in years and sex. Where available, HLA class I and class II types were taken from metadata supplied by the sample provider and were not determined by assay-based typing. Beyond this particular receptor, the publication reports: The amount of clinical and demographic metadata varied by source and participant and was provided uncurated.

This clone was recorded once. Its binding antigen is unknown. It has no much larger one-base neighbor in the sample; base qualities were not kept. Each collaborating institution followed its own protocols to collect whole blood in K2EDTA tubes. For TCRbeta analysis, collaborators shipped samples as frozen whole blood, isolated PBMCs, or DNA extracted from either of those sample types. The CDR3 runs 13 residues from the cysteine to the phenylalanine. This entry keeps only the CDR3 DNA: 39 bases, framed from base 1. V is reduced by 5 bases and J by 5 bases, leaving a spacing of 12 bases between them. Based on the germline V gene, the CDR1 and CDR2 sequences are SGHTA and FQGTGA. TCRbeta CDR3 regions were amplified from genomic DNA using the immunoSEQ Assay, a bias-controlled multiplex PCR. In the source study's methods: The number of nucleated cells in each sample was estimated by amplification of reference gene primers within the assay. To quantify the absolute abundance of each unique TCRbeta CDR3 rearrangement, sequence reads were collapsed and filtered. Productive Simpson clonality was computed per sample as the square root of Simpson's diversity index over productive rearrangements. TCRdb stores this immuneACCESS table with in-frame sequences only. Part of the clones is absent; in the studies checked, under half of the shortfall reflects unresolved V genes, and no reason is known for the rest. The V and J calls and the clone size are those of that table, but D and trimming were determined from the DNA. In this sample the table shows about 58,000 clones, around nine tenths of which occur a single time. Jointly, the top ten make up roughly an eighth of the sample.

The sequence links TRBV7-3 to TRBJ2-5; TRBD2 is possibly the D segment (6 matching bases). The source material was peripheral blood. This TCR derives from a woman aged 55-70 years with active COVID-19. The CDR3 in this case is CASSPGVGETQYF. The DNA sequence is as follows: TGTGCCAGCAGCCCGGGGGTTGGTGAGACCCAGTACTTC. Extended through the reference TRBV7-3 and TRBJ2-5 proteins, this CDR3 yields the full variable domain: GAGVSQTPSNKVTEKGKYVELRCDPISGHTALYWYRQSLGQGPEFLIYFQGTGAADDSGLPNDRFFAVRPEGSVSTLKIQRTERGDSAVYLCASSPGVGETQYFGPGTRLLVL.